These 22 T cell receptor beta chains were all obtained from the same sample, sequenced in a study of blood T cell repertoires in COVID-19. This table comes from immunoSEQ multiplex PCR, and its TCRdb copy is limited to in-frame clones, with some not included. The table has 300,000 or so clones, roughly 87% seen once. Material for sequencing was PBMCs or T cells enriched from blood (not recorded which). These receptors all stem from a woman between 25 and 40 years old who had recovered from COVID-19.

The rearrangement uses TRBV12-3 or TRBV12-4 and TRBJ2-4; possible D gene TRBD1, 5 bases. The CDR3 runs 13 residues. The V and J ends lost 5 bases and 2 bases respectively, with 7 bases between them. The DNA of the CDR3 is TGTGCCAGCAGTCGACAGCCCAAAAACATTCAGTACTTC. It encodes CASSRQPKNIQYF.

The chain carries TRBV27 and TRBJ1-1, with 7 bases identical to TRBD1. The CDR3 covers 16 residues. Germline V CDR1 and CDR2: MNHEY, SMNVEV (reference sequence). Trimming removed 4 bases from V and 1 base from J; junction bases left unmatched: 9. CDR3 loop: CASSSAPGQKNTEAFF. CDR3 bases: TGTGCCAGCAGTTCCGCCCCGGGACAGAAGAACACTGAAGCTTTCTTT.

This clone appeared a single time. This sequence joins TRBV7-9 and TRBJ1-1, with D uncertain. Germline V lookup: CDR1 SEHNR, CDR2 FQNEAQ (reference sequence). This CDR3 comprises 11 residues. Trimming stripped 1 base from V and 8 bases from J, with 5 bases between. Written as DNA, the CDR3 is TGTGCCAGCAGCTTAGATATGGAAGCTTTCTTT. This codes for CASSLDMEAFF.

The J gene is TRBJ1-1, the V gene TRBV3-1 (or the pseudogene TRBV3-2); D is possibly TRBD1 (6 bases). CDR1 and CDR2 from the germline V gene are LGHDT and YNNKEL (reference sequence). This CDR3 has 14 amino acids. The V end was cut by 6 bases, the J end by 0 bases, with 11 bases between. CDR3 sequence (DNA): TGTGCCAGCAGGCAGGGGCCCATGAACACTGAAGCTTTCTTT. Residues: CASRQGPMNTEAFF.

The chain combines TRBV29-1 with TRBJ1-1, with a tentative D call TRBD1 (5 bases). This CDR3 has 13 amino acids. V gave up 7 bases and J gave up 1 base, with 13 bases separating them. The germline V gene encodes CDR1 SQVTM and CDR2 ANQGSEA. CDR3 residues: CSGSQGQNTEAFF. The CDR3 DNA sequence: TGCAGCGGATCTCAGGGCCAGAACACTGAAGCTTTCTTT. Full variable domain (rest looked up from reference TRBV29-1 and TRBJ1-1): SAVISQKPSRDICQRGTSLTIQCQVDSQVTMMFWYRQQPGQSLTLIATANQGSEATYESGFVIDKFPISRPNLTFSTLTVSNMSPEDSSIYLCSGSQGQNTEAFFGQGTRLTVV.

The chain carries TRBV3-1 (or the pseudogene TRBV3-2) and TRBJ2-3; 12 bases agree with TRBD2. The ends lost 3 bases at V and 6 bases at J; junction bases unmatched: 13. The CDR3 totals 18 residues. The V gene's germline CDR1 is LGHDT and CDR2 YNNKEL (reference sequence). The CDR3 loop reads CASSHRWASGGARDTQYF. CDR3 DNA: TGTGCCAGCAGCCATAGATGGGCTAGCGGGGGGGCCCGGGATACGCAGTATTTT.

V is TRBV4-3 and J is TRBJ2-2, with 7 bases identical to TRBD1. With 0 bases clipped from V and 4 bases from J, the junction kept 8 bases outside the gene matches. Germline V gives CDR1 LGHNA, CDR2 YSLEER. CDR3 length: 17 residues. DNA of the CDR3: TGCGCCAGCAGCCAAGAACCCAAGGGGGCCAGCACCGGGGAGCTGTTTTTT. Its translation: CASSQEPKGASTGELFF.

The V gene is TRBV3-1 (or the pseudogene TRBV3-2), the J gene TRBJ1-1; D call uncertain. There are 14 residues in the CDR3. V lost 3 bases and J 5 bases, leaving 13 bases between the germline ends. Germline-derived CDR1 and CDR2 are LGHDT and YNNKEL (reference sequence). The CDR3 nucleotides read TGTGCCAGCAGCCAGGCTACGCTCGGGACTGAAGCTTTCTTT. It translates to CASSQATLGTEAFF.

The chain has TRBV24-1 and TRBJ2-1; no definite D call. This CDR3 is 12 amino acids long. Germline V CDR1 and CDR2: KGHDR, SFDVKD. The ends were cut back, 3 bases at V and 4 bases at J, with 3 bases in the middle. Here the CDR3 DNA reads TGTGCCACCAGTGATATATACAATGAGCAGTTCTTC. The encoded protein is CATSDIYNEQFF.

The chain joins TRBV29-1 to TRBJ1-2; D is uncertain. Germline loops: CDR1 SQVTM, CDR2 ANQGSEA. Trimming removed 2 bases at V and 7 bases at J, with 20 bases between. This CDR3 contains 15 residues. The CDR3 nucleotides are TGCAGCGTTGAACCCAACGCCATTCCGCCGGGTGGCTACACCTTC. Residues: CSVEPNAIPPGGYTF.

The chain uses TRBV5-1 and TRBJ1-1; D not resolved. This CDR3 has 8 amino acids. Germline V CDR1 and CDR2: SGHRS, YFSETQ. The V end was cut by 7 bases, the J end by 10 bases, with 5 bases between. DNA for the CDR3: TGCGCCAGCTCAGGAGCTTTCTTT. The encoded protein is CASSGAFF.

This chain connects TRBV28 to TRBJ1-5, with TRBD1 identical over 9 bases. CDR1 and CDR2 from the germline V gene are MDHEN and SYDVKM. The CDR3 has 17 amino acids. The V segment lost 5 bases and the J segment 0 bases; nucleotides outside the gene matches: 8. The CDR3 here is CASSPLGTGRSNQPQHF. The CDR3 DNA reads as TGTGCCAGCAGTCCGCTCGGGACAGGGCGTAGCAATCAGCCCCAGCATTTT.

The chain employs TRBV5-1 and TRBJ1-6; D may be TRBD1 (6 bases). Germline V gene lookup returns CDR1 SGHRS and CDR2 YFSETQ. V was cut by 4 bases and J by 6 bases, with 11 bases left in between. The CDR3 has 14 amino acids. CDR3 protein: CASSPQGTNSPLHF. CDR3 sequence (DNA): TGCGCCAGCAGCCCCCAGGGGACTAATTCACCCCTCCACTTT.

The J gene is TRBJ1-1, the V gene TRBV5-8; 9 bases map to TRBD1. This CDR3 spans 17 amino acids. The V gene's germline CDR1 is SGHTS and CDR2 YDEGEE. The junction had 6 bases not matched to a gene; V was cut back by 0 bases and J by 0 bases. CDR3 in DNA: TGTGCCAGCAGCTTGGGGGACAGGGCATCAATGAACACTGAAGCTTTCTTT. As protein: CASSLGDRASMNTEAFF.

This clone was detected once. DNA of the CDR3: TGTGCCTCTAAGCGGGGGGGGTTCACAGATACGCAGTATTTT. The encoded protein is CASKRGGFTDTQYF. The chain carries TRBV30 and TRBJ2-3, with TRBD2 matching over 10 bases. Per the germline V gene, CDR1 is GTSNPN and CDR2 is SVGIG (reference sequence). The V gene end was trimmed by 7 bases and the J gene end by 2 bases; junction bases not matched to a gene: 6. CDR3 length: 14 amino acids.

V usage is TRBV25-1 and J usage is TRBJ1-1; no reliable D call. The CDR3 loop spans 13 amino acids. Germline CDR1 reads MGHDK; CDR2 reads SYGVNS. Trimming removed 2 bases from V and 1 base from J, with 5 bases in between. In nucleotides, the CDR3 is TGTGCCAGCAGTGAACCGGGGAACACTGAAGCTTTCTTT. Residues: CASSEPGNTEAFF.

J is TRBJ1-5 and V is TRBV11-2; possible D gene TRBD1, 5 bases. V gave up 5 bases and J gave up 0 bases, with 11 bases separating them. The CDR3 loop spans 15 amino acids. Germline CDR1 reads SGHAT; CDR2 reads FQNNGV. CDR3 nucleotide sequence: TGTGCCAGCAGCCCGGGGAGGGGTAGCAATCAGCCCCAGCATTTT. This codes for CASSPGRGSNQPQHF.

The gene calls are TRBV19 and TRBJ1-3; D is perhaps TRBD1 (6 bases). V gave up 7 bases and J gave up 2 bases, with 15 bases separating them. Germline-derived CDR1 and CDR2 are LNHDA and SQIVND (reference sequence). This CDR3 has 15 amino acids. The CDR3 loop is CASTPLDSTGNTIYF. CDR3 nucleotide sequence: TGTGCCAGTACTCCCCTGGACAGTACTGGAAACACCATATATTTT.

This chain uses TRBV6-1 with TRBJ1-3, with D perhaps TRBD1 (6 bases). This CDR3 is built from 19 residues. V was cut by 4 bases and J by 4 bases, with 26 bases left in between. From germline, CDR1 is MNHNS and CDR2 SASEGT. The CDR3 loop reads CASSVPPGTLLGAGNTIYF. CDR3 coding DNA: TGTGCCAGCAGTGTTCCCCCCGGGACACTCCTCGGGGCGGGAAACACCATATATTTT.

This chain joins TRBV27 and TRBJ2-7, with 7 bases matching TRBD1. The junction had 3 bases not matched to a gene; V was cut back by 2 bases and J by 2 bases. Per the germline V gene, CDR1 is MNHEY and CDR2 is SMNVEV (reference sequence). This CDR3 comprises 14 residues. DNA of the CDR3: TGTGCCAGCAGTTTAGGACAGGACGCCTACGAGCAGTACTTC. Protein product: CASSLGQDAYEQYF.

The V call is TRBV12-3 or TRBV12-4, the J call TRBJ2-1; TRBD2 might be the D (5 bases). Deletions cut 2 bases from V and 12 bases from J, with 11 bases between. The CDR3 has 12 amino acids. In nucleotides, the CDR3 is TGTGCCAGCAGTTTAAACGGGGTGGGGCAGTTCTTC. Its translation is CASSLNGVGQFF.

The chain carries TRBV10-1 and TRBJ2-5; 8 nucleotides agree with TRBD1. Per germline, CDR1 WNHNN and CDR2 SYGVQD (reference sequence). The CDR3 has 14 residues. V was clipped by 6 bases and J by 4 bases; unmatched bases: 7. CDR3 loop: CASSDRGSGETQYF. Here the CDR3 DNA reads TGCGCCAGCAGCGACAGGGGTAGTGGAGAGACCCAGTACTTC.